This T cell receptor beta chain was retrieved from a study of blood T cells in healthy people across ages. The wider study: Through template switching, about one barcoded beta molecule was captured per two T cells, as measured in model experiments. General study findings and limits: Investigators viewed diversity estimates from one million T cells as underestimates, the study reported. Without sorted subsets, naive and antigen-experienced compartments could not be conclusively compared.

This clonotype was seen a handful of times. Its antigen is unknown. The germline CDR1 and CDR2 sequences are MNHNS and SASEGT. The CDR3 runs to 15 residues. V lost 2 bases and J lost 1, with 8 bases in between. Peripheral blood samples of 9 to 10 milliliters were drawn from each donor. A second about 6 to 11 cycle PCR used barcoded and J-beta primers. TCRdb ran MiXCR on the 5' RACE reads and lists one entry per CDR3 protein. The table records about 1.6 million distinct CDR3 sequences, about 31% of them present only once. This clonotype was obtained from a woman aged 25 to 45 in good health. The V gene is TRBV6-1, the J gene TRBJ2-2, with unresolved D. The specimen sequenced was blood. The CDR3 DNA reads TGTGCCAGCAGTGAATCACCTTTGAACACCGGGGAGCTGTTTTTT. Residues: CASSESPLNTGELFF.